This record concerns one TCR beta chain sequence. The sample belongs to a study of blood T cell repertoires in COVID-19. About the research overall: Acute and convalescent COVID-19 specimens originated in the United States, Italy and Spain. T cells, B-cell-depleted T cells, or PBMCs supplied cDNA or gDNA.

The CDR3 runs to 18 residues. The germline V gene encodes CDR1 SGHNT and CDR2 YENEEA. The ends lost 1 base at V and 8 bases at J; junction bases unmatched: 9. Methods used by the authors: Reference gene primer amplification gave estimated nucleated cell counts. The data were produced by immunoSEQ multiplex PCR, yet TCRdb's version contains in-frame clones alone and is incomplete. That table is the source of V, J and clone size, and D and trimming were worked out from the DNA. Of a few hundred thousand clones in the sample, about 87% were seen once. Cohort 3 donors were reported recovered after two negative PCRs, clearance, or symptom resolution.

The chain joins TRBV11-3 to TRBJ2-1; TRBD2 aligns across 15 bases. Material: PBMCs or T cells enriched from blood (not recorded which). The clonotype was recovered from a woman aged 45-65 years who had recovered from COVID-19. The CDR3 protein is CASSLGKGLAGGIDEQFF. The CDR3 DNA sequence: TGTGCCAGCAGCTTAGGCAAGGGACTAGCGGGGGGTATCGATGAGCAGTTCTTC.